Listed below are T cell receptor beta chains from one sample, sequenced in a study of blood T cell repertoires in COVID-19. The table came from immunoSEQ multiplex PCR; TCRdb's copy has only in-frame clones and leaves some out. The sample yields about 120,000 clones, around 90% seen once. Source material: peripheral blood. The receptors shown here come from a woman aged 55-70 years with COVID-19, enrolled during active disease. The CDR3 runs from the conserved cysteine through the conserved F or W. D genes are given only for firm matches. Clone size is not always given. Where it is, it says once, few, many or a class for expanded clones.

v_gene	abundance	j_gene	d_gene	CDR3nt	CDR3aa
TRBV6-1	NA	TRBJ1-2	NA	TGTGCCAGCAGTGAAGCCAGTTCCATCTATGGCTACACCTTC	CASSEASSIYGYTF
TRBV5-1	NA	TRBJ1-1	NA	TGCGCCAGCAGCTCCGCAATCAGACCAGGGGACACTGAAGCTTTCTTT	CASSSAIRPGDTEAFF
TRBV19	NA	TRBJ1-1	NA	TGTGCCAGTAGTATAAGAGGAACTGAAGCTTTCTTT	CASSIRGTEAFF
TRBV19	NA	TRBJ1-2	NA	TGTGCCGTAGAGGTCCCTTCTAACTATGGCTACACCTTC	CAVEVPSNYGYTF
TRBV3-1/TRBV3-2	NA	TRBJ2-7	TRBD1	TGTGCCAGCAGCCAACCCGGAAAGGGGGCATACGAGCAGTACTTC	CASSQPGKGAYEQYF
TRBV6-6	NA	TRBJ2-7	NA	TGTGCCAGCAGTTACTCGAGGCGCAGCTCGGGCTACGAGCAGTACTTC	CASSYSRRSSGYEQYF
TRBV2	once	TRBJ2-5	TRBD1	TGTGCCAGCAGGGACAGGGTACAGACCCAGTACTTC	CASRDRVQTQYF
TRBV3-1/TRBV3-2	once	TRBJ2-3	TRBD2	TGTGCCAGCAGCCAGGGGCCTCGGGGCGGGGGGTCGACAGATACGCAGTATTTT	CASSQGPRGGGSTDTQYF
TRBV5-6	NA	TRBJ2-7	TRBD1	TGTGCCAGCAGCGAAGGGGACAGGGGGATTTACGAGCAGTACTTC	CASSEGDRGIYEQYF
TRBV5-5	NA	TRBJ2-7	TRBD2	TGTGCCAGCAGCCACCATGGGGGGGGACGAGGAGCCTACGAGCAGTACTTC	CASSHHGGGRGAYEQYF
TRBV2	NA	TRBJ1-2	TRBD1	TGTGCCAGCAGTGAAACTCGACAGGGAATGGGTGGCTACACCTTC	CASSETRQGMGGYTF
TRBV14	NA	TRBJ2-3	TRBD2	TGTGCCAGCAAACGGTGGTCCGGGGGGAGAGACACAGATACGCAGTATTTT	CASKRWSGGRDTDTQYF
TRBV9	NA	TRBJ2-2	NA	TGTGCCAGCAGCGCCTCCGGAACAGGGCTGAACACCGGGGAGCTGTTTTTT	CASSASGTGLNTGELFF
TRBV12-3/TRBV12-4	once	TRBJ1-1	NA	TGTGCCAGCGGGGAAACCGGGAGAGAAGCTTTCTTT	CASGETGREAFF
TRBV2	NA	TRBJ2-3	NA	TGTGCCAGCAGTCCGACAGTATTTGTCACAGATACGCAGTATTTT	CASSPTVFVTDTQYF